This T cell receptor beta chain was documented in a study of cytomegalovirus exposure and HLA in healthy donors. Overall study findings and caveats: Three CMV-associated chains proved CMV antigen-specific in vitro.

The CDR3 covers 15 residues. Trimming at V came to 5 bases and at J to 5 bases, leaving 10 bases not matched to a gene. From germline, CDR1 is MDHEN and CDR2 SYDVKM. Primers for the PCR totalled 60 Vbeta and 13 Jbeta. Assay used: immunoSEQ multiplex PCR; TCRdb lists only in-frame clones, some missing. The repertoire consists of about 210,000 clones, with around 88% occurring once and the leading ten covering around 0.3%. In the case of this clone: What it binds is unknown.

The sequence was obtained from a woman between 25 and 40 years old in good health and CMV-seronegative. The gene calls are TRBV28 and TRBJ1-1; TRBD1 agrees at 8 bases. The sample was PBMCs. CDR3 DNA: TGTGCCAGCAGTACACCCAGACAGGGGCGGACTGAAGCTTTCTTT. The encoded protein is CASSTPRQGRTEAFF.